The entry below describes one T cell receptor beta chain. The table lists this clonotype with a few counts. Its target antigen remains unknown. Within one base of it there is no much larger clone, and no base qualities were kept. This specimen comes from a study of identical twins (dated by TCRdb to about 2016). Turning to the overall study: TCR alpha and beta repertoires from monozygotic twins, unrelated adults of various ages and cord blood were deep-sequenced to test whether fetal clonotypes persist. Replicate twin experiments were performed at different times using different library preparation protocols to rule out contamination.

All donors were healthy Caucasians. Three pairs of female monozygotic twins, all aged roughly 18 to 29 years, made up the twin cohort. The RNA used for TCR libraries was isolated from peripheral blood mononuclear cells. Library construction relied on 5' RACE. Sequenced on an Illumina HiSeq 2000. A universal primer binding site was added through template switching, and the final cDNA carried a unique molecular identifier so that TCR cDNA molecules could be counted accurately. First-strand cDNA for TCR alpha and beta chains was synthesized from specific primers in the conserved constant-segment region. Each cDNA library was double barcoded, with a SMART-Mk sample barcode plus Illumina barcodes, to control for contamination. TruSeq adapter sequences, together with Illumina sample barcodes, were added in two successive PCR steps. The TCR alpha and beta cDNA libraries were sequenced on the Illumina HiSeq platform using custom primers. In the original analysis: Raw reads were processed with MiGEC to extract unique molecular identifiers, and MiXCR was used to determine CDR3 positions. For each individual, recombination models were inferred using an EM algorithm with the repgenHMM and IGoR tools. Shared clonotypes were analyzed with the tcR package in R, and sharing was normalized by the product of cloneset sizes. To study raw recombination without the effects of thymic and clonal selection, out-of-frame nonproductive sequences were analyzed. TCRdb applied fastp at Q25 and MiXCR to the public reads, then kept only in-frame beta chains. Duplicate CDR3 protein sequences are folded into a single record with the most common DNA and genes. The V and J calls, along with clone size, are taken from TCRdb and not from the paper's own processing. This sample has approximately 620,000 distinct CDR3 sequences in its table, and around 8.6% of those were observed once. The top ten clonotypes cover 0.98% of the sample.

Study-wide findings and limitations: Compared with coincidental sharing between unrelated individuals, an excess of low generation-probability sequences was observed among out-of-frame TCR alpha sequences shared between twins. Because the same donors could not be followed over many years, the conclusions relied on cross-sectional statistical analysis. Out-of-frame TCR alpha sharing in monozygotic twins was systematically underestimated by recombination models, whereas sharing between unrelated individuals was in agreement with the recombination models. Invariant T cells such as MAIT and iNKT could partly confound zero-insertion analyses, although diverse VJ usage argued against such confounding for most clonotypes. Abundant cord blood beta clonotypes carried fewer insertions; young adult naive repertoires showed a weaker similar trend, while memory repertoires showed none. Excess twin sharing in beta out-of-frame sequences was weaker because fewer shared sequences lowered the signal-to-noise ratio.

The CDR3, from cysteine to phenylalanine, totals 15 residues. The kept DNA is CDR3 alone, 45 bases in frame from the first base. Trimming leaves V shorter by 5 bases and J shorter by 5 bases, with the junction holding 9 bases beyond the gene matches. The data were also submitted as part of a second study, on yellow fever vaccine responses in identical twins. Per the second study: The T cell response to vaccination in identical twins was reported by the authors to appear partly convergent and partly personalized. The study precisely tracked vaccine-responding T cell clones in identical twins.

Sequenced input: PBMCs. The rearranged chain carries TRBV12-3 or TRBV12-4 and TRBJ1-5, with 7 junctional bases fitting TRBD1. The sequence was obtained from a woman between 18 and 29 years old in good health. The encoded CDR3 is CASSIKTGPHQPQHF. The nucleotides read TGTGCCAGCAGTATTAAGACAGGGCCCCATCAGCCCCAGCATTTT.